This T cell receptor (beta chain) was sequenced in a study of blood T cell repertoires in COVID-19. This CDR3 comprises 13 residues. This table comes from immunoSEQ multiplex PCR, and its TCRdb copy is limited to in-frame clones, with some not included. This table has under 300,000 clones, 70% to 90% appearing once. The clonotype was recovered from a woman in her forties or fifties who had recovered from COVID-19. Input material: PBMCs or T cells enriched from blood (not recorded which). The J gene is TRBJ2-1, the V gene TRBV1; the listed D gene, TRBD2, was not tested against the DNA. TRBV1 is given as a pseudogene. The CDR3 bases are TGCACCAGCAGCCAATTCCCCCGGGGTGAGCAGTTCTTC. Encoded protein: CTSSQFPRGEQFF.